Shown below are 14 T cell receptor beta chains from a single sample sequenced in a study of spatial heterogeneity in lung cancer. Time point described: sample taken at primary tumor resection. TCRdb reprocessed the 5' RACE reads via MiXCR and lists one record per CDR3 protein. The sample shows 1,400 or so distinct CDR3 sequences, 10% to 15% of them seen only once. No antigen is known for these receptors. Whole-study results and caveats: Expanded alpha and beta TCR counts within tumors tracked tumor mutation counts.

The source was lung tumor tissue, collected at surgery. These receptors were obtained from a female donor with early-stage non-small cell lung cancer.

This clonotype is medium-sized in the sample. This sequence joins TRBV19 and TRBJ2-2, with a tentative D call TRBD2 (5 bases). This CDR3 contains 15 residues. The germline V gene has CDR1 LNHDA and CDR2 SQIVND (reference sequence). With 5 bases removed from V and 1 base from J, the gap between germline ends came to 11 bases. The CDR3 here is CASSVEGWNTGELFF. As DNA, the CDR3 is TGTGCCAGTAGTGTTGAGGGATGGAACACCGGGGAGCTGTTTTTT. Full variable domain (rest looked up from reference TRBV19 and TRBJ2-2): DGGITQSPKYLFRKEGQNVTLSCEQNLNHDAMYWYRQDPGQGLRLIYYSQIVNDFQKGDIAEGYSVSREKKESFPLTVTSAQKNPTAFYLCASSVEGWNTGELFFGEGSRLTVL.

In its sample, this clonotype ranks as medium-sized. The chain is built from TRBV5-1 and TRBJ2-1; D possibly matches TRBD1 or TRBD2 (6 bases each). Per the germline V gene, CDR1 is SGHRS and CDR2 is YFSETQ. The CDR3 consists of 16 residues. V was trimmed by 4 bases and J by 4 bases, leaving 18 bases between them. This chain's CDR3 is CASSDGGAPPYNEQFF. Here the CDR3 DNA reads TGCGCCAGCAGCGACGGGGGCGCCCCCCCATACAATGAGCAGTTCTTC.

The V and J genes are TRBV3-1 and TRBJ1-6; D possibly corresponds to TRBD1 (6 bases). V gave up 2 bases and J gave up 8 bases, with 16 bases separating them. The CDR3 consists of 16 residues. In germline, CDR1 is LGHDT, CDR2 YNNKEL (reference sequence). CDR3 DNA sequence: TGTGCCAGCAGCCAATGGTCGGGGGGCGCGGATTCACCCCTCCACTTT. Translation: CASSQWSGGADSPLHF.

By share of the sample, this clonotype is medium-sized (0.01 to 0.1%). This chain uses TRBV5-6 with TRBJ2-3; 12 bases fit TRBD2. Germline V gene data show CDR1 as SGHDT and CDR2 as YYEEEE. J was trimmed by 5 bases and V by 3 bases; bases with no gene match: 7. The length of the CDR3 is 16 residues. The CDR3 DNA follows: TGTGCCAGCAGCTACCCGGGACTAGCGGGTCAAGATACGCAGTATTTT. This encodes CASSYPGLAGQDTQYF.

The DNA of the CDR3 is TGTGCCAGCAGCGTGGGACAGGGAGGTTTCGAGCAGTACTTC. Protein product: CASSVGQGGFEQYF. This chain uses TRBV9 with TRBJ2-7; TRBD1 matches at 9 bases. CDR3 length: 14 amino acids. Per the germline V gene, CDR1 is SGDLS and CDR2 is YYNGEE. Trimming at V came to 2 bases and at J to 6 bases, leaving 6 bases not matched to a gene.

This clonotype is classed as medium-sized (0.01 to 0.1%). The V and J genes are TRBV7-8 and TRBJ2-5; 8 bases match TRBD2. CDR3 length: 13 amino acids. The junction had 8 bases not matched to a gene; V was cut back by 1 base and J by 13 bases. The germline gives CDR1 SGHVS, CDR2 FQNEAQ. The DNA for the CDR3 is TGTGCCAGCAGCTTAGGCCGGGAGGGCCGGCTGTACTTC. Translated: CASSLGREGRLYF.

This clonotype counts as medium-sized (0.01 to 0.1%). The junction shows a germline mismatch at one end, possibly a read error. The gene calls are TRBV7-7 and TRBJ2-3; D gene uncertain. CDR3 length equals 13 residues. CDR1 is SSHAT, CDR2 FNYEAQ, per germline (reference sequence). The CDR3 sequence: CASSTNPGDTQYF. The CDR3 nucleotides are TGTGCTAGCAGCACAAACCCAGGAGATACGCAGTATTTT.

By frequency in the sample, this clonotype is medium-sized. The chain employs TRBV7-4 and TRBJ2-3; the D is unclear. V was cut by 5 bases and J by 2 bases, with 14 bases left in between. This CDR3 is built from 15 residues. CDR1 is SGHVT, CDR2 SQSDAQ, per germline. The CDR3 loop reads CASSRAGFSTDTQYF. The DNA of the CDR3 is TGTGCCAGCAGCCGGGCCGGATTCTCCACAGATACGCAGTATTTT.

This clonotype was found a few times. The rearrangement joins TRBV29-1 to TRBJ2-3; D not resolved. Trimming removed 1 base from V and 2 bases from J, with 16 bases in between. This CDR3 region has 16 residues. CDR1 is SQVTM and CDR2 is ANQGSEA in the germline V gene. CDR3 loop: CSVEGRVAGVTDTQYF. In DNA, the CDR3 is TGCAGCGTTGAAGGAAGGGTAGCCGGAGTCACAGATACGCAGTATTTT.

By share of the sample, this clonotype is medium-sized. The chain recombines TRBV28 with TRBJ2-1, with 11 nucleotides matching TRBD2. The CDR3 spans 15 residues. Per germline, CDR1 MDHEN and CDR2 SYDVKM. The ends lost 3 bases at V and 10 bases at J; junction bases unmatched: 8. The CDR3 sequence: CASSLGGTSGKEQFF. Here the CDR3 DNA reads TGTGCCAGCAGTTTGGGCGGGACTAGCGGTAAAGAGCAGTTCTTC.

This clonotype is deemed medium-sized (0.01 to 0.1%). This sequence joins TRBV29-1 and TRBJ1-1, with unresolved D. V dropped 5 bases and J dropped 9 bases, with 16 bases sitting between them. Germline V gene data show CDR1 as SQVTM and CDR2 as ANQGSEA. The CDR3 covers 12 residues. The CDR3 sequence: CSVSEVAQKAFF. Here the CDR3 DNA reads TGCAGCGTTTCAGAGGTGGCCCAGAAAGCTTTCTTT.

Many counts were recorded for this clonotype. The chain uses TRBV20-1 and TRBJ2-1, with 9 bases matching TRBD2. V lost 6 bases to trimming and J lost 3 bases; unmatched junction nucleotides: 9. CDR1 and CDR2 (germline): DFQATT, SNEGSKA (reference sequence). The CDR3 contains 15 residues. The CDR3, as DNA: TGCAGTGCGCGAACCCTAGCGGGACTCTACAATGAGCAGTTCTTC. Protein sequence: CSARTLAGLYNEQFF.

The DNA for the CDR3 is TGTGCCAGCAGCACAGGGGAAGGGAATCAGCCCCAGCATTTT. It codes for CASSTGEGNQPQHF. This chain joins TRBV2 and TRBJ1-5; TRBD1 matches at 7 bases. This CDR3 is 14 amino acids long. The germline CDR1 and CDR2 sequences are SNHLY and FYNNEI. J was trimmed by 4 bases and V by 6 bases; bases with no gene match: 6.

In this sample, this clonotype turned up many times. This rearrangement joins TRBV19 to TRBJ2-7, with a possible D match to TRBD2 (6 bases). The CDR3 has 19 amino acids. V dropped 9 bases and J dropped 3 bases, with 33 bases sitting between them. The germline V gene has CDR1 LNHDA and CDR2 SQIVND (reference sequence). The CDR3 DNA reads TGTGCCAGCTCTCACGGAGGGGTTTGGGGCGAGAGACCCAGCTACGAGCAGTACTTC. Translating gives CASSHGGVWGERPSYEQYF.